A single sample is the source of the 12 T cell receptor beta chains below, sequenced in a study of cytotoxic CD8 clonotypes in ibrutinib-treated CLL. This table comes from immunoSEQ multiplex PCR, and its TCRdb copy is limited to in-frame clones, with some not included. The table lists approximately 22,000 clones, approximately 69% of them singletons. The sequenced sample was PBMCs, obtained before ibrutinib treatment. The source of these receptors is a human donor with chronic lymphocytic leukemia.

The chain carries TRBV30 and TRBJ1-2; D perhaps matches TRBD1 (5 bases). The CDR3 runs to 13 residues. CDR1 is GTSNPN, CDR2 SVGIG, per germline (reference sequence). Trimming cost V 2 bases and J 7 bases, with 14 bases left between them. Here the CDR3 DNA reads TGTGCCTGGAGTCGCCAGGATCAGGGTGGCTACACCTTC. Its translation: CAWSRQDQGGYTF.

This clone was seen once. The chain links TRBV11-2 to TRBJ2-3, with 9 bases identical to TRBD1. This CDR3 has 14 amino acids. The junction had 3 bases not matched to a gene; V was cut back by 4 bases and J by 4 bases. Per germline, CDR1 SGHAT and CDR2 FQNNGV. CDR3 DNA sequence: TGTGCCAGCAGCTGGGGACAGGGTCCAGATACGCAGTATTTT. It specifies CASSWGQGPDTQYF.

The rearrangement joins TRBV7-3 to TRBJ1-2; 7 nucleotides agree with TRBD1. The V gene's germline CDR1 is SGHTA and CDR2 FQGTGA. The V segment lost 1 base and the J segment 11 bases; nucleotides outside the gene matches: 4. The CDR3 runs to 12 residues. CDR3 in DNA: TGTGCCAGCAGCTTAAACAGGGGTGGTTACACCTTC. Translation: CASSLNRGGYTF.

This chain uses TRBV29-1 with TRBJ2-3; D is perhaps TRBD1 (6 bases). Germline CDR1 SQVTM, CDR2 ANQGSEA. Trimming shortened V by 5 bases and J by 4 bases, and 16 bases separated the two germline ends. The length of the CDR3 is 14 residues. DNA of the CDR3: TGCAGCGTTAAGGGACACGACGGCCCAGATACGCAGTATTTT. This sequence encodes CSVKGHDGPDTQYF.

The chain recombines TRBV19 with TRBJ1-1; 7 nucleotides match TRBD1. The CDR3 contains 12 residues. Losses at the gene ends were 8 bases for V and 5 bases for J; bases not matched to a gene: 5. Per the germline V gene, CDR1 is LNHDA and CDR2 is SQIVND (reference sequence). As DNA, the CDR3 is TGTGCCAGTTCCCCAGGGGGAACTGAAGCTTTCTTT. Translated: CASSPGGTEAFF. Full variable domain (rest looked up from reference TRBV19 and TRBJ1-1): DGGITQSPKYLFRKEGQNVTLSCEQNLNHDAMYWYRQDPGQGLRLIYYSQIVNDFQKGDIAEGYSVSREKKESFPLTVTSAQKNPTAFYLCASSPGGTEAFFGQGTRLTVV.

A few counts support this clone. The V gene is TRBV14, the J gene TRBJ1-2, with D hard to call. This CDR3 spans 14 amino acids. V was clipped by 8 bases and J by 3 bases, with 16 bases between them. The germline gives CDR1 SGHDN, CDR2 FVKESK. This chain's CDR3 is CASPLLVRDYGYTF. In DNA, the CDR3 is TGTGCCAGCCCCCTCCTAGTCCGGGACTATGGCTACACCTTC. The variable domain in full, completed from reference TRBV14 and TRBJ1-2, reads EAGVTQFPSHSVIEKGQTVTLRCDPISGHDNLYWYRRVMGKEIKFLLHFVKESKQDESGMPNNRFLAERTGGTYSTLKVQPAELEDSGVYFCASPLLVRDYGYTFGSGTRLTVV.

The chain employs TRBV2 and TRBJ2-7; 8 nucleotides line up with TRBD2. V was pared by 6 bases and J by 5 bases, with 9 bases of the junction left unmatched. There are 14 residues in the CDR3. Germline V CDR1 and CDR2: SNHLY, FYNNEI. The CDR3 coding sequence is TGTGCCAGCAGACGGGGGGGCATCAACCACGAGCAGTACTTC. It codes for CASRRGGINHEQYF.

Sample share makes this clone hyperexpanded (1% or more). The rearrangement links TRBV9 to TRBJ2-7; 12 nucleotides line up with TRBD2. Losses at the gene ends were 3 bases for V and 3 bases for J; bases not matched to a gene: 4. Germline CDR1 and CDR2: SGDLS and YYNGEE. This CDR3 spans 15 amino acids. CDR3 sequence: CASSAATSGSYEQYF. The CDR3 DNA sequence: TGTGCCAGCAGCGCGGCGACTAGCGGGAGCTACGAGCAGTACTTC.

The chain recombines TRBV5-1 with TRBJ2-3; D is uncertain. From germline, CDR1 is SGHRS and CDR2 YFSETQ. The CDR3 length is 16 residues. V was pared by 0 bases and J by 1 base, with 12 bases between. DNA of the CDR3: TGCGCCAGCAGCTTGGAAGGCAGCTCCGGCACAGATACGCAGTATTTT. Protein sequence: CASSLEGSSGTDTQYF.

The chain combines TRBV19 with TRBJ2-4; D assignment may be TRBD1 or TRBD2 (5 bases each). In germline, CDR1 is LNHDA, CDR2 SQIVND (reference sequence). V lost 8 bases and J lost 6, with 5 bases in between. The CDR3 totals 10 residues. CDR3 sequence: CASGGNIQYF. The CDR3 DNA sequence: TGTGCCAGTGGGGGAAACATTCAGTACTTC.

CDR3 region: CASSLWGTGGVSAGNTIYF. Here the CDR3 DNA reads TGTGCCAGCAGCTTATGGGGGACAGGGGGTGTTTCAGCGGGAAACACCATATATTTT. The genes are TRBV7-2 and TRBJ1-3; 11 bases are shared with TRBD1. The CDR3 spans 19 residues. The germline gives CDR1 SGHTA, CDR2 FQGNSA. With V trimmed by 2 bases and J by 4 bases, 13 bases remained unmatched.

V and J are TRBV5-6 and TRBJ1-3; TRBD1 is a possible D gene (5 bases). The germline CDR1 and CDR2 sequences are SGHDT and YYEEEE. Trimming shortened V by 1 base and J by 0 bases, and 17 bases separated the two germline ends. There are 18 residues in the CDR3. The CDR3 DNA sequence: TGTGCCAGCAGCTTGAATTCATTCTGGGACTACTCTGGAAACACCATATATTTT. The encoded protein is CASSLNSFWDYSGNTIYF.